The 2 T cell receptor beta chains in this list originate from one sample, sequenced in a study of type 1 and type 2 diabetes patients. The PCR template was genomic DNA. Multiplex PCR with 30 forward and 13 reverse primers amplified the TCR beta CDR3. One entry per CDR3 protein results from TCRdb running MiXCR on the multiplex PCR reads. The sample includes some 250,000 distinct CDR3 sequences, more than 45% of them seen just once. The sample consisted of peripheral blood mononuclear cells (PBMCs). The receptor source for this set is a man younger than 30 with type 2 diabetes.

J is TRBJ2-7 and V is TRBV6-6; D remains unclear. The CDR3 sequence is 14 residues long. The ends were cut back, 5 bases at V and 2 bases at J, with 13 bases in the middle. Germline V lookup: CDR1 MNHNY, CDR2 SVGAGI (reference sequence). CDR3 DNA sequence: TGTGCCAGCAGTGAGCGCCCTGGGCCCTACGAGCAGTACTTC. Its translation is CASSERPGPYEQYF.

This clonotype turned up a few times. The chain is built from TRBV19 and TRBJ2-3; D is possibly TRBD1 (5 bases). The V gene's germline CDR1 is LNHDA and CDR2 SQIVND (reference sequence). V dropped 9 bases and J dropped 5 bases, with 15 bases sitting between them. The CDR3 runs 13 residues. For the CDR3, the DNA is TGTGCCAGCGGGCAGGGTTGGGGAGATACGCAGTATTTT. It codes for CASGQGWGDTQYF.